This T cell receptor beta chain was observed in a study of blood T cell repertoires in COVID-19. With regard to this clone: Other DNA sequences in the same sample also yield this CDR3.

This CDR3 is 13 amino acids long. The ends were cut back, 0 bases at V and 5 bases at J, with 5 bases in the middle. Germline values: CDR1 SGDLS, CDR2 YYNGEE. The authors' processing: Researchers report that nucleated cell counts were estimated from reference gene primer amplification. The assay was immunoSEQ multiplex PCR, and TCRdb's table has in-frame clones only and misses some. That table gives V, J and clone size, and the DNA gave D and trimming. The table has some 270,000 clones, about 80% seen once; the top ten hold 3.4%. The sequenced sample was PBMCs or T cells enriched from blood (not recorded which). This chain joins TRBV9 and TRBJ2-2; D is possibly TRBD2 (5 bases). The receptor comes from a man over 45 who had recovered from COVID-19. CDR3: CASSVGGTGELFF. As DNA, the CDR3 is TGTGCCAGCAGCGTAGGAGGGACCGGGGAGCTGTTTTTT.